The 5 T cell receptor beta chains below all came from one sample that was sequenced in a study of blood T cell repertoires in COVID-19. Method: immunoSEQ multiplex PCR; TCRdb's copy keeps in-frame clones and lacks some. This table has about 170,000 clones, roughly four fifths appearing once. The sequenced material came from peripheral blood. These receptor sequences come from a man aged 40-55 years who had recovered from COVID-19.

This chain joins TRBV12-3 or TRBV12-4 and TRBJ2-1, with no clear D. This CDR3 is 12 amino acids long. Trimming left V 6 bases short and J 4 bases short, with 7 bases between. As DNA, the CDR3 is TGTGCCAGCAGCTCCGTTTACAATGAGCAGTTCTTC. It codes for CASSSVYNEQFF.

This chain links TRBV27 with TRBJ2-7; 9 nucleotides align to TRBD2. Germline V gene lookup returns CDR1 MNHEY and CDR2 SMNVEV (reference sequence). V lost 2 bases and J lost 4; bases outside the gene matches: 6. There are 15 residues in the CDR3. As DNA, the CDR3 is TGTGCCAGCAGTTTAAATAGCGGGAGTAGTTACGAGCAGTACTTC. Translation gives CASSLNSGSSYEQYF.

This chain uses TRBV30 with TRBJ1-4, with TRBD1 identical over 7 bases. J was trimmed by 7 bases and V by 4 bases; bases with no gene match: 9. The CDR3 length is 14 residues. Per the germline V gene, CDR1 is GTSNPN and CDR2 is SVGIG (reference sequence). CDR3 amino acids: CAWKVGRGVEKLFF. The CDR3, as DNA: TGTGCCTGGAAAGTCGGCAGGGGGGTTGAAAAACTGTTTTTT.

The CDR3 sequence: CASSLGRAPSQETQYF. The DNA of the CDR3 is TGTGCCAGCAGCTTAGGGCGGGCACCGTCCCAAGAGACCCAGTACTTC. The rearrangement joins TRBV7-6 to TRBJ2-5; possibly TRBD2 for D (5 bases). V shed 1 base and J shed 1 base, with 13 bases lying between them. Germline V CDR1 and CDR2: SGHVS, FNYEAQ. This CDR3 is 16 amino acids long.

V gene TRBV18 combines with J gene TRBJ2-7, with 11 bases fitting TRBD1. The CDR3 consists of 14 residues. Per the germline V gene, CDR1 is KGHSH and CDR2 is LQKENI. Unmatched junction bases numbered 3, after V lost 1 base and J lost 7 bases. CDR3 coding DNA: TGTGCCAGCTCACCACGGGGACAGGGGGGTGAGCAGTACTTC. Translated, it gives CASSPRGQGGEQYF.